The T cell receptor beta chain under discussion was sequenced for a study of identifying expanded T cells in peripheral blood. In germline, CDR1 is SGHRS, CDR2 YFSETQ. The CDR3 covers 15 residues. V was shortened by 7 bases and J by 0 bases, with 15 bases between the two germline ends. Sequencing was performed with immunoSEQ multiplex PCR; in TCRdb, only in-frame clones are kept and a portion is missing. The table has around 90,000 clones, approximately 89% seen once. The chain recombines TRBV5-1 with TRBJ2-3, with D perhaps being TRBD1 or TRBD2 (5 bases each). The TCR was taken from a person aged 18-69 years in good health. Sample: blood. Written as DNA, the CDR3 is TGCGCCAGCTTCCGGGGCACCTCTAGCACAGATACGCAGTATTTT. Translated: CASFRGTSSTDTQYF.